What follows are 26 T cell receptor beta chains derived from one specimen sequenced in a study of Ad26.COV2.S vaccination and SARS-CoV-2 variants. Treatment reported: roughly 20 received Ad26.COV2.S at low or high dose, single or two shots; 5 received placebo; per-sample allocation not given. Vaccine and placebo recipients were sampled on day 63 after the first injection. Sequencing used immunoSEQ multiplex PCR; TCRdb keeps in-frame clones, though not all of them. Of some 340,000 clones in the sample, around 83% were seen once. The material was peripheral blood, obtained in a trial of Ad26.COV2.S vaccine versus placebo. The receptors originated from a person between 18 and 59 years old who received the Ad26.COV2.S COVID-19 vaccine or a placebo.

The CDR3 loop reads CASSSLSGGADTQYF. For the CDR3, the DNA is TGTGCCAGCAGCTCGTTGTCGGGCGGGGCAGATACGCAGTATTTT. The chain employs TRBV7-9 and TRBJ2-3, with D possibly matching TRBD2 (6 bases). The CDR3 is 15 residues long. Germline V lookup: CDR1 SEHNR, CDR2 FQNEAQ (reference sequence). V lost 4 bases and J 4 bases, leaving 15 bases between the germline ends.

The chain combines TRBV9 with TRBJ2-2; TRBD2 agrees at 10 bases. The CDR3 is made up of 16 amino acids. V shed 0 bases, J shed 7 bases, and the junction held 6 bases outside the gene matches. CDR1 is SGDLS, CDR2 YYNGEE, per germline. The CDR3 DNA sequence: TGTGCCAGCAGCGTAGGGCTAGCGGGGGAGTTCGGGGAGCTGTTTTTT. Residues: CASSVGLAGEFGELFF.

This chain connects TRBV5-1 to TRBJ1-2; D ambiguous. V lost 5 bases and J 0 bases, leaving 26 bases between the germline ends. The CDR3 covers 19 residues. In germline, CDR1 is SGHRS, CDR2 YFSETQ. The CDR3 loop is CASRYRTSTTSTTNYGYTF. The CDR3 DNA reads as TGCGCCAGCAGATATCGGACTTCAACGACATCCACAACTAACTATGGCTACACCTTC.

This clone was seen a handful of times. This chain uses TRBV11-3 with TRBJ1-6; no clear D gene. CDR1 SGHNT and CDR2 YENEEA come from the germline V gene. V dropped 2 bases and J dropped 6 bases, with 5 bases sitting between them. The CDR3 covers 13 residues. For the CDR3, the DNA is TGTGCCAGCAGCTTATTCGTTAATTCACCCCTCCACTTT. Translated: CASSLFVNSPLHF.

The chain employs TRBV30 and TRBJ1-2; D unresolved. CDR3 length: 12 residues. CDR1 GTSNPN and CDR2 SVGIG come from the germline V gene (reference sequence). The V end lost 1 base, the J end lost 2 bases, and 5 bases lay between the germline ends. The CDR3 loop is CAWSDGNYGYTF. CDR3 bases: TGTGCCTGGAGTGACGGAAACTATGGCTACACCTTC.

The chain joins TRBV7-9 to TRBJ2-7; tentatively, D is TRBD1 (6 bases). V was trimmed by 5 bases and J by 4 bases, leaving 12 bases between them. Germline lookup yields CDR1 SEHNR and CDR2 FQNEAQ (reference sequence). The CDR3 contains 13 residues. This CDR3 is CASSPSRGYEQYF. CDR3 DNA sequence: TGTGCCAGCAGCCCAAGCAGGGGTTACGAGCAGTACTTC.

This rearrangement joins TRBV18 to TRBJ1-1, with D unclear. The length of the CDR3 is 14 residues. V lost 1 base and J lost 4, with 10 bases in between. CDR1 and CDR2 from the germline V gene are KGHSH and LQKENI. CDR3 DNA sequence: TGTGCCAGCTCACCACAGCAGGACCCCACTGAAGCTTTCTTT. It translates to CASSPQQDPTEAFF.

The V gene is TRBV7-2, the J gene TRBJ2-3; 7 bases match TRBD2. The V gene's germline CDR1 is SGHTA and CDR2 FQGNSA. The CDR3 loop spans 16 amino acids. The trim removed 3 bases at V and 0 bases at J, leaving 6 bases unmatched. This CDR3 reads CASSFRRGTSTDTQYF. CDR3 nucleotides: TGTGCCAGCAGCTTTAGGCGGGGGACTAGCACAGATACGCAGTATTTT.

The chain recombines TRBV30 with TRBJ2-7, with a tentative D call TRBD1 (5 bases). The CDR3 sequence is 12 residues long. V was cut by 2 bases and J by 4 bases, with 9 bases left in between. Germline assignment: CDR1 GTSNPN and CDR2 SVGIG (reference sequence). The CDR3 sequence: CAWSTGPYEQYF. Written as DNA, the CDR3 is TGTGCCTGGAGTACAGGACCTTACGAGCAGTACTTC.

This chain connects TRBV5-8 to TRBJ1-5; D gene ambiguous. The V end lost 1 base, the J end lost 4 bases, and 3 bases lay between the germline ends. The CDR3 totals 12 residues. Germline loops: CDR1 SGHTS, CDR2 YDEGEE. The chain's CDR3 is CASSLLNQPQHF. The CDR3 nucleotides are TGTGCCAGCAGCTTGCTAAATCAGCCCCAGCATTTT.

The gene calls are TRBV5-1 and TRBJ2-3; weak D call: TRBD2 (5 bases). The V gene lost 3 bases and the J gene lost 0 bases, with 14 bases spanning the gap. CDR3 length: 16 residues. Per germline, CDR1 SGHRS and CDR2 YFSETQ. The CDR3 here is CASSWRTLGSTDTQYF. CDR3 DNA sequence: TGCGCCAGCAGCTGGCGGACTTTAGGTAGCACAGATACGCAGTATTTT.

The chain combines TRBV6-5 with TRBJ2-7, with D possibly being TRBD2 (6 bases). Germline V gene sequence: CDR1 MNHEY, CDR2 SVGAGI. V was cut by 7 bases and J by 1 base, with 17 bases left in between. The CDR3 is made up of 15 amino acids. The CDR3 here is CASTKDGGVSYEQYF. CDR3 in DNA: TGTGCCAGCACCAAAGACGGAGGGGTTTCCTACGAGCAGTACTTC.

The chain has TRBV5-8 and TRBJ2-1; 7 bases line up with TRBD1. CDR1 is SGHTS, CDR2 YDEGEE, per germline. The length of the CDR3 is 17 residues. Unmatched junction bases numbered 10, after V lost 0 bases and J lost 4 bases. CDR3 loop: CASSLGSAGTDYNEQFF. The CDR3 nucleotides read TGTGCCAGCAGCTTGGGATCCGCCGGGACAGATTACAATGAGCAGTTCTTC.

About this clone: Other DNA sequences of this sample code for an identical CDR3. The chain employs TRBV20-1 and TRBJ2-1; D is unresolved. CDR1 and CDR2 from the germline V gene are DFQATT and SNEGSKA (reference sequence). The CDR3 extends over 11 amino acids. V gave up 0 bases and J gave up 7 bases, with 4 bases separating them. CDR3 DNA: TGCAGTGCTAGAGATCGTAATGAGCAGTTCTTC. It is translated as CSARDRNEQFF.

The chain recombines TRBV4-1 with TRBJ1-5; D may be TRBD1 (6 bases). V lost 1 base to trimming and J lost 0 bases, with 19 bases between them. This CDR3 spans 19 amino acids. Germline V gene lookup returns CDR1 MGHRA and CDR2 YSYEKL. In DNA, the CDR3 is TGCGCCAGCAGCCAAGGCACCCCACAGGGACGATATAGCAATCAGCCCCAGCATTTT. Its protein product is CASSQGTPQGRYSNQPQHF.

This rearrangement joins TRBV30 to TRBJ1-1; a possible D gene is TRBD1 (6 bases). Germline lookup yields CDR1 GTSNPN and CDR2 SVGIG (reference sequence). The CDR3 runs to 14 residues. With 3 bases removed from V and 8 bases from J, the gap between germline ends came to 19 bases. CDR3 sequence (DNA): TGTGCCTGGAGGACTACGGACGGACAGCTCGAAGCTTTCTTT. Protein product: CAWRTTDGQLEAFF.

This chain uses TRBV5-8 with TRBJ1-5; possible D gene TRBD1, 5 bases. The germline gives CDR1 SGHTS, CDR2 YDEGEE. Trimming took 2 bases from V and 3 from J, leaving 6 bases between them. The CDR3 consists of 13 residues. CDR3 amino acids: CASSLQDNQPQHF. CDR3 bases: TGTGCCAGCAGCTTACAGGACAATCAGCCCCAGCATTTT. The whole variable domain, remainder taken from reference TRBV5-8 and TRBJ1-5, is EAGVTQSPTHLIKTRGQQATLRCSPISGHTSVYWYQQALGLGLQFLLWYDEGEERNRGNFPPRFSGRQFPNYSSELNVNALELEDSALYLCASSLQDNQPQHFGDGTRLSIL.

J is TRBJ2-7 and V is TRBV10-3; possibly TRBD1 or TRBD2 for D (6 bases each). The germline V and J ends were trimmed by 5 bases and 2 bases, with 16 bases remaining between them. This CDR3 spans 15 amino acids. Germline values: CDR1 ENHRY, CDR2 SYGVKD. In DNA, the CDR3 is TGTGCCATCAGTACCCGGGGGCGACTCCCCTACGAGCAGTACTTC. This encodes CAISTRGRLPYEQYF.

This clone appeared once. The chain is built from TRBV6-6 and TRBJ1-1; no definite D call. Germline loops: CDR1 MNHNY, CDR2 SVGAGI (reference sequence). The length of the CDR3 is 15 residues. V lost 4 bases and J 5 bases, leaving 17 bases between the germline ends. The CDR3 loop reads CASSSRGSAQTEAFF. The CDR3 bases are TGTGCCAGCAGTTCGCGAGGGAGCGCTCAAACTGAAGCTTTCTTT.

The chain uses TRBV6-4 and TRBJ2-2, with D possibly being TRBD1 (5 bases). The CDR3 is 15 amino acids. The ends were cut back, 4 bases at V and 0 bases at J, with 9 bases in the middle. Germline V CDR1 and CDR2: MRHNA, SNTAGT. CDR3 coding DNA: TGTGCCAGCAGTGTCGACAGTTCGAACACCGGGGAGCTGTTTTTT. The encoded protein is CASSVDSSNTGELFF.

This chain joins TRBV4-2 and TRBJ2-3, with D uncertain. This CDR3 region has 15 residues. Germline V gene data show CDR1 as LGHNA and CDR2 as YNFKEQ. Trimming removed 0 bases from V and 3 bases from J, with 10 bases in between. The CDR3 is CASSQEGTRTDTQYF. CDR3 DNA: TGTGCCAGCAGCCAAGAGGGAACGAGAACAGATACGCAGTATTTT.

V and J are TRBV5-3 and TRBJ2-7; D perhaps matches TRBD1 (5 bases). TRBV5-3 is known as an ORF, though its function is uncertain. V lost 0 bases, J lost 1 base, and 14 bases lay in between. CDR3 length equals 16 residues. Here the CDR3 DNA reads TGTGCCAGAAGCTTGGTAGGCAGGGTATTATCCTACGAGCAGTACTTC. This codes for CARSLVGRVLSYEQYF.

V and J are TRBV4-3 and TRBJ2-2; 13 positions match TRBD2. Looked up from germline, CDR1 is LGHNA and CDR2 is YSLEER. The length of the CDR3 is 16 residues. V lost 5 bases and J lost 8; bases outside the gene matches: 8. The CDR3 reads CASSSRTSGGIGELFF. The CDR3 coding sequence is TGCGCCAGCAGCTCCCGGACTAGCGGGGGAATAGGGGAGCTGTTTTTT.

This clone was detected only once. The V gene is TRBV18, the J gene TRBJ2-2; 8 positions agree with TRBD2. The germline V gene encodes CDR1 KGHSH and CDR2 LQKENI. This CDR3 comprises 15 residues. The V and J ends lost 6 bases and 4 bases, in that order; junction bases with no gene match: 7. The CDR3 protein is CASSPGLGGTGELFF. The CDR3 DNA is TGTGCCAGCTCCCCGGGACTAGGCGGCACCGGGGAGCTGTTTTTT.

A note on this clone: This same CDR3 is encoded by further DNA sequences in the sample. V is TRBV5-1 and J is TRBJ1-5; possibly TRBD1 for D (5 bases). The V gene's germline CDR1 is SGHRS and CDR2 YFSETQ. There are 15 residues in the CDR3. The V gene lost 0 bases and the J gene lost 2 bases, with 9 bases spanning the gap. The CDR3 DNA follows: TGCGCCAGCAGCTTGGGCCAGGGCGGCAATCAGCCCCAGCATTTT. Its protein product is CASSLGQGGNQPQHF.

This chain joins TRBV5-4 and TRBJ2-3; 11 bases align to TRBD2. Trimming took 2 bases from V and 5 from J; bases not matched to a gene: 10. CDR3 size: 17 residues. CDR1 is SGHNT, CDR2 YYREEE, per germline (reference sequence). The CDR3 sequence: CASSFTLLAGGKDTQYF. CDR3 sequence (DNA): TGTGCCAGCAGCTTTACCCTTCTAGCGGGGGGTAAAGATACGCAGTATTTT. The whole variable domain, filled in from reference TRBV5-4 and TRBJ2-3, reads ETGVTQSPTHLIKTRGQQVTLRCSSQSGHNTVSWYQQALGQGPQFIFQYYREEENGRGNFPPRFSGLQFPNYSSELNVNALELDDSALYLCASSFTLLAGGKDTQYFGPGTRLTVL.